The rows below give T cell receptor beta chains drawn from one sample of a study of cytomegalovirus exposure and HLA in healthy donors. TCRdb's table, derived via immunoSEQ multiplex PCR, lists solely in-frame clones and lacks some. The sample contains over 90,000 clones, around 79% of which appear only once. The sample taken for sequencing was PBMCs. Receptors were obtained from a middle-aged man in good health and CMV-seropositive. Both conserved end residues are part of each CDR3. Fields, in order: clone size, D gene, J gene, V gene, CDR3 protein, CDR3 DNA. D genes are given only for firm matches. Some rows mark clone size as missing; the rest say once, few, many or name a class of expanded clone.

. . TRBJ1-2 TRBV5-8 CASSLAERLYGYTF TGTGCCAGCAGCTTGGCGGAGAGACTGTATGGCTACACCTTC
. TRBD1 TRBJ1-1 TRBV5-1 CASSIQGVEMNTEAFF TGCGCCAGCAGCATCCAGGGGGTAGAGATGAACACTGAAGCTTTCTTT
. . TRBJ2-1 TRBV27 CASSFRPRGRTPTSSNPPDEQFF TGTGCCAGCAGTTTCCGTCCCAGGGGACGAACCCCGACTAGCAGCAACCCCCCCGATGAGCAGTTCTTC
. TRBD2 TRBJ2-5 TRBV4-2 CASSQTISGRGETQYF TGTGCCAGCAGCCAAACGATTAGCGGGAGGGGAGAGACCCAGTACTTC
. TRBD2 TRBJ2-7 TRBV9 CASAWDRFRLAGRSYEQYF TGTGCCAGCGCATGGGACAGGTTTCGACTAGCGGGACGCTCCTACGAGCAGTACTTC
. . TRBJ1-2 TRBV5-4 CASSYWTAEYGYTF TGTGCCAGCAGCTATTGGACAGCCGAGTATGGCTACACCTTC
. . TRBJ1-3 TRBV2 CASSVGLSYSGNTIYF TGTGCCAGCAGTGTGGGACTTTCGTACTCTGGAAACACCATATATTTT
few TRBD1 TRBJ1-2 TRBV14 CASSLQTGGNYGYTF TGTGCCAGCAGCCTTCAGACAGGGGGGAACTATGGCTACACCTTC
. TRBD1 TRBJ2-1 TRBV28 CASRQAGTGQFF TGTGCCAGCAGGCAAGCCGGGACAGGGCAGTTCTTC
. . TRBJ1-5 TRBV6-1 CASSLMGLNQPQHF TGTGCCAGCAGCCTCATGGGCCTCAATCAGCCCCAGCATTTT
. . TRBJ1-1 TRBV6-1 CATQEVLNTEAFF TGTGCCACCCAAGAGGTTTTGAACACTGAAGCTTTCTTT
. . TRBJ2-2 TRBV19 CASSIEGGLRTGELFF TGTGCCAGTAGTATAGAGGGGGGACTTAGGACCGGGGAGCTGTTTTTT
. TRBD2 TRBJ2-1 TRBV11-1 CASSPRLAGLSYNEQFF TGTGCCAGCAGCCCACGGTTAGCGGGACTGTCCTACAATGAGCAGTTCTTC
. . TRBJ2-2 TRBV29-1 CSAGSNGELFF TGCAGCGCTGGGAGTAACGGGGAGCTGTTTTTT
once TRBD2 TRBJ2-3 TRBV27 CASSLFSGSADTQYF TGTGCCAGCAGTTTATTTAGCGGGAGTGCAGATACGCAGTATTTT
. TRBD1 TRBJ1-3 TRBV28 CASSALQGGGNTIYF TGTGCCAGCAGCGCACTACAGGGGGGTGGAAACACCATATATTTT
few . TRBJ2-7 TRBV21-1 CASSLHTGVGAAGGSYEQYF TGTGCCAGCAGCCTACACACAGGAGTAGGGGCCGCAGGGGGCTCCTACGAGCAGTACTTC
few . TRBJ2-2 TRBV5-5 CASSLATRGTGELFF TGTGCCAGCAGCCTCGCGACGCGAGGCACCGGGGAGCTGTTTTTT